This T cell receptor (beta chain) was captured by sequencing in a study of regulatory T cells in long-lasting Graves disease. The CDR3 length is 19 residues. J was trimmed by 4 bases and V by 4 bases; bases with no gene match: 16. Looked up from germline, CDR1 is LGHNA and CDR2 is YSLEER. The time point: newly diagnosed GD, antithyroid drugs for less than 3 months. Construction of the TCR library relied on RNA isolated from PBMCs. Library construction for TCR beta used iRepertoire HTBI primers and Arm-PCR of CDR3 regions. From the multiplex PCR reads, TCRdb called clonotypes with MiXCR, one entry per CDR3 protein. The repertoire has some 330,000 distinct CDR3 sequences, 12% of them found once; the top ten carry under 20%. These data were likewise used in another study, on T cells in Graves' hyperthyroidism and ophthalmopathy. As that study records: First-round RT-PCR with HTBI primers amplified the TCR CDR3 region.

The chain is built from TRBV4-3 and TRBJ2-1; 10 positions match TRBD1. This sequence originates from a woman younger than 35 with Graves disease. The material was peripheral blood mononuclear cells (PBMCs), obtained at new diagnosis, from a patient treated with antithyroid drugs. CDR3 coding DNA: TGCGCCAGCAGCCCAGACGGACAGGGGGGAAGGTACTGGTACAATGAGCAGTTCTTC. This codes for CASSPDGQGGRYWYNEQFF.